A single sample is the source of the 28 T cell receptor beta chains below, sequenced in a study of cytomegalovirus exposure and HLA in healthy donors. The PCR ran on 60 Vbeta and 13 Jbeta primers. The repertoire was sequenced with immunoSEQ multiplex PCR; TCRdb's copy has only in-frame clones and lacks some. The table shows under 200,000 clones, with roughly 74% occurring only once. What was sequenced was PBMCs. The receptors were gathered from a male donor in good health and CMV-seronegative.

This rearrangement joins TRBV7-2 to TRBJ2-7, with 8 bases aligning to TRBD1. The CDR3 has 14 amino acids. Germline loops: CDR1 SGHTA, CDR2 FQGNSA. J lost 2 bases, V lost 4 bases, and 4 bases had no gene match. The DNA for the CDR3 is TGTGCCAGCAGCTCCGACAGGGGTCCCTACGAGCAGTACTTC. Protein: CASSSDRGPYEQYF.

The sample holds one count of this clone. This chain links TRBV5-1 with TRBJ2-7; TRBD1 matches 7 bases. The CDR3 length is 12 residues. V dropped 5 bases and J dropped 5; count of bases not matched to a gene: 4. The germline gives CDR1 SGHRS, CDR2 YFSETQ. The CDR3 DNA follows: TGCGCCAGCAGACCCGACAGGGACGAGCAGTACTTC. It specifies CASRPDRDEQYF.

The rearrangement joins TRBV12-5 to TRBJ1-3, with D tentatively TRBD1 (5 bases). Germline values: CDR1 LGHNT, CDR2 FRNRAP. V gave up 2 bases and J gave up 0 bases, with 17 bases separating them. The CDR3 is made up of 18 amino acids. CDR3 protein: CASGLFRFREVSGNTIYF. The CDR3 nucleotides read TGTGCTAGTGGTTTGTTTCGATTCAGGGAGGTCTCTGGAAACACCATATATTTT. The full variable domain, its missing parts supplied by reference TRBV12-5 and TRBJ1-3, is DARVTQTPRHKVTEMGQEVTMRCQPILGHNTVFWYRQTMMQGLELLAYFRNRAPLDDSGMPKDRFSAEMPDATLATLKIQPSEPRDSAVYFCASGLFRFREVSGNTIYFGEGSWLTVV.

The chain is built from TRBV2 and TRBJ1-2; 10 nucleotides match TRBD1. This CDR3 is 12 amino acids long. Germline V CDR1 and CDR2: SNHLY, FYNNEI. CDR3 region: CVTRDRGHGYTF. The CDR3 DNA reads TGTGTCACCCGAGACAGGGGGCACGGCTACACCTTC.

The chain recombines TRBV27 with TRBJ2-2; D ambiguous. Trimming took off 4 bases at V and 3 bases at J, with 12 bases between the two ends. CDR3 length equals 15 residues. Germline V CDR1 and CDR2: MNHEY, SMNVEV (reference sequence). The CDR3 nucleotides are TGTGCCAGCAGTTCAAGCCGATCGCACACCGGGGAGCTGTTTTTT. Protein sequence: CASSSSRSHTGELFF.

This chain joins TRBV5-1 and TRBJ2-2, with a tentative D call TRBD1 (6 bases). Trimming removed 7 bases from V and 4 bases from J, with 14 bases in between. The CDR3 runs 14 residues. Germline lookup yields CDR1 SGHRS and CDR2 YFSETQ. CDR3 region: CASGQQGFTGELFF. The CDR3 coding sequence is TGCGCCAGCGGCCAGCAGGGGTTCACCGGGGAGCTGTTTTTT.

The sample holds a few counts of this clone. The rearrangement uses TRBV19 and TRBJ2-5; 9 nucleotides line up with TRBD2. The CDR3 is 14 amino acids. The trim removed 3 bases at V and 3 bases at J, leaving 2 bases unmatched. The germline V gene encodes CDR1 LNHDA and CDR2 SQIVND (reference sequence). CDR3 coding DNA: TGTGCCAGTAGTATGAGGACTAGCGAAGAGACCCAGTACTTC. Encoded protein: CASSMRTSEETQYF.

The chain is built from TRBV6-5 and TRBJ2-1; a weak D match, TRBD2 (6 bases). The germline V and J ends were trimmed by 5 bases and 5 bases, with 10 bases remaining between them. The CDR3 contains 13 residues. CDR1 is MNHEY, CDR2 SVGAGI, per germline. CDR3 DNA: TGTGCCAGCAGTGAACTAGCTCACAATGAGCAGTTCTTC. This codes for CASSELAHNEQFF.

The chain uses TRBV9 and TRBJ2-1, with D perhaps matching TRBD2 (6 bases). The CDR3 is 13 residues long. Germline V gene data show CDR1 as SGDLS and CDR2 as YYNGEE. The V end was cut by 3 bases, the J end by 9 bases, with 13 bases between. The CDR3 region is CASSGGDNREQFF. The CDR3 DNA follows: TGTGCCAGCAGCGGGGGGGATAATCGTGAGCAGTTCTTC.

The V gene is TRBV28, the J gene TRBJ2-7, with 7 bases that match TRBD2. The CDR3 loop spans 16 amino acids. With 4 bases clipped from V and 3 bases from J, the junction kept 12 bases outside the gene matches. Per the germline V gene, CDR1 is MDHEN and CDR2 is SYDVKM. CDR3 sequence (DNA): TGTGCCAGCAGTTCGGGGGGAGGGAATAATTTCTACGAGCAGTACTTC. Its translation: CASSSGGGNNFYEQYF.

This chain joins TRBV11-2 and TRBJ2-3; D ambiguous. This CDR3 contains 16 residues. With 5 bases removed from V and 4 bases from J, the gap between germline ends came to 19 bases. Germline V gives CDR1 SGHAT, CDR2 FQNNGV. CDR3 coding DNA: TGTGCCAGCAGCCCGGGTAGCCGGAGTGGCGCAGATACGCAGTATTTT. Residues: CASSPGSRSGADTQYF. Combining the CDR3 with reference TRBV11-2 and TRBJ2-3 gives the whole variable domain EAGVAQSPRYKIIEKRQSVAFWCNPISGHATLYWYQQILGQGPKLLIQFQNNGVVDDSQLPKDRFSAERLKGVDSTLKIQPAKLEDSAVYLCASSPGSRSGADTQYFGPGTRLTVL.

V usage is TRBV19 and J usage is TRBJ2-7, with 8 bases fitting TRBD1. V was pared by 5 bases and J by 3 bases, with 6 bases of the junction left unmatched. Germline CDR1 LNHDA, CDR2 SQIVND (reference sequence). CDR3 length equals 14 residues. The DNA of the CDR3 is TGTGCCAGTAGTCTCGGACAGGGAGACTACGAGCAGTACTTC. It is translated as CASSLGQGDYEQYF.

The genes are TRBV15 and TRBJ2-6; D is unclear. The germline V and J ends were trimmed by 3 bases and 0 bases, with 6 bases remaining between them. The CDR3 contains 15 residues. Germline V CDR1 and CDR2: LNHNV, YYDKDF (reference sequence). The chain's CDR3 is CATSSTTSGANVLTF. CDR3 DNA: TGTGCCACCAGCAGTACAACCTCTGGGGCCAACGTCCTGACTTTC.

J is TRBJ2-5 and V is TRBV5-6; the match to TRBD2 covers 7 bases. The J call is in doubt because the DNA end fits TRBJ2-7 better. From germline, CDR1 is SGHDT and CDR2 YYEEEE. The length of the CDR3 is 14 residues. The CDR3 DNA reads TGTGCCAGCAGCTCGACGGGGGGTGTCTACGAGCAGTACTTC. Protein product: CASSSTGGVYEQYF.

V usage is TRBV18 and J usage is TRBJ2-5; TRBD1 agrees at 10 bases. Unmatched junction bases numbered 6, after V lost 3 bases and J lost 5 bases. CDR1 is KGHSH, CDR2 LQKENI, per germline. This CDR3 contains 15 residues. The CDR3 coding sequence is TGTGCCAGCTCACCCACGACAGGGGGCGCGGAGACCCAGTACTTC. It yields the protein CASSPTTGGAETQYF.

The V call is TRBV6-1, the J call TRBJ2-1, with D tentatively TRBD2 (5 bases). This CDR3 has 13 amino acids. V lost 6 bases and J 0 bases, leaving 6 bases between the germline ends. CDR1 is MNHNS and CDR2 is SASEGT in the germline V gene. Here the CDR3 DNA reads TGTGCCAGCAGGGGGAGCTCCTACAATGAGCAGTTCTTC. Encoded protein: CASRGSSYNEQFF.

The J gene is TRBJ1-3, the V gene TRBV18; TRBD1 matches at 8 bases. V shed 0 bases and J 0 bases; nucleotides not matched to a gene: 1. The germline V gene has CDR1 KGHSH and CDR2 LQKENI. The CDR3 runs to 16 residues. CDR3 coding DNA: TGTGCCAGCTCACCACCGGACAGGGCCTCTGGAAACACCATATATTTT. The encoded protein is CASSPPDRASGNTIYF.

The V gene is TRBV9, the J gene TRBJ2-2, with D possibly being TRBD2 (7 bases). The CDR3 loop spans 15 amino acids. Deletions cut 2 bases from V and 6 bases from J, with 14 bases between. Germline CDR1 is SGDLS and CDR2 is YYNGEE. CDR3 residues: CASSVGGGEPGELFF. The CDR3 coding sequence is TGTGCCAGCAGCGTTGGCGGGGGCGAGCCCGGGGAGCTGTTTTTT.

V and J are TRBV19 and TRBJ1-1, with 11 bases that match TRBD1. The CDR3 totals 16 residues. Germline CDR1 is LNHDA and CDR2 is SQIVND (reference sequence). The V and J ends lost 5 bases and 2 bases, in that order; junction bases with no gene match: 7. The CDR3 spells CASSPGQGAINTEAFF. The CDR3 DNA is TGTGCCAGTAGTCCCGGACAGGGGGCTATAAACACTGAAGCTTTCTTT.

The CDR3 here is CASSPDRNRMNTEAFF. CDR3 nucleotides: TGTGCCAGCAGCCCTGACAGGAATCGCATGAACACTGAAGCTTTCTTT. The chain combines TRBV11-2 with TRBJ1-1; D is possibly TRBD1 (6 bases). Germline V gene sequence: CDR1 SGHAT, CDR2 FQNNGV. The CDR3 loop spans 16 amino acids. Trimming cost V 5 bases and J 0 bases, with 16 bases left between them. Drawing the rest from reference TRBV11-2 and TRBJ1-1, the complete variable domain is EAGVAQSPRYKIIEKRQSVAFWCNPISGHATLYWYQQILGQGPKLLIQFQNNGVVDDSQLPKDRFSAERLKGVDSTLKIQPAKLEDSAVYLCASSPDRNRMNTEAFFGQGTRLTVV.

The gene calls are TRBV9 and TRBJ1-1; 8 bases line up with TRBD1. Germline V CDR1 and CDR2: SGDLS, YYNGEE. The CDR3 is 13 residues long. V lost 5 bases and J lost 5; bases outside the gene matches: 5. CDR3 protein: CASSSGGGTEAFF. CDR3 nucleotides: TGTGCCAGCAGTTCAGGGGGCGGAACTGAAGCTTTCTTT.

This clone was seen a handful of times. The chain combines TRBV5-6 with TRBJ2-2, with D tentatively TRBD2 (5 bases). This CDR3 comprises 13 residues. Trimming took 2 bases from V and 8 from J, leaving 10 bases between them. The germline gives CDR1 SGHDT, CDR2 YYEEEE. The CDR3 loop reads CASSFGDGGELFF. The CDR3 DNA follows: TGTGCCAGCAGCTTCGGGGATGGGGGGGAGCTGTTTTTT.

The rearrangement joins TRBV28 to TRBJ2-1, with TRBD2 identical over 8 bases. Germline V gene sequence: CDR1 MDHEN, CDR2 SYDVKM. The CDR3 extends over 17 amino acids. The V and J ends lost 2 bases and 6 bases, in that order; junction bases with no gene match: 12. CDR3 DNA: TGTGCCAGCAGTTTAATATCTGGCGGGAGGCTGTTCAATGAGCAGTTCTTC. This sequence encodes CASSLISGGRLFNEQFF. Looking up the rest from reference TRBV28 and TRBJ2-1 gives the full variable domain: DVKVTQSSRYLVKRTGEKVFLECVQDMDHENMFWYRQDPGLGLRLIYFSYDVKMKEKGDIPEGYSVSREKKERFSLILESASTNQTSMYLCASSLISGGRLFNEQFFGPGTRLTVL.

This clone qualifies as medium-sized (0.01 to 0.1%). The chain carries TRBV6-4 and TRBJ2-1; 11 bases are a match to TRBD2. The CDR3 runs 15 residues. Germline-derived CDR1 and CDR2 are MRHNA and SNTAGT. Trimming at V came to 0 bases and at J to 6 bases, leaving 1 base not matched to a gene. The CDR3 loop reads CASSDSSGGANEQFF. Here the CDR3 DNA reads TGTGCCAGCAGTGACTCTAGCGGGGGGGCCAATGAGCAGTTCTTC.

The genes are TRBV20-1 and TRBJ2-7; D is uncertain. From germline, CDR1 is DFQATT and CDR2 SNEGSKA (reference sequence). This CDR3 is built from 11 residues. V dropped 0 bases and J dropped 5 bases, with 5 bases sitting between them. The CDR3 coding sequence is TGCAGTGCTAGAGAGGCCCACGAGCAGTACTTC. Amino acid sequence: CSAREAHEQYF.

The chain uses TRBV7-9 and TRBJ1-3; D is undetermined. Deletions cut 1 base from V and 0 bases from J, with 4 bases between. The CDR3 loop spans 14 amino acids. The V gene's germline CDR1 is SEHNR and CDR2 FQNEAQ (reference sequence). The CDR3, as DNA: TGTGCCAGCAGCTTAGGGAGCTCTGGAAACACCATATATTTT. Its protein product is CASSLGSSGNTIYF.

The gene calls are TRBV6-5 and TRBJ2-7, with 8 bases fitting TRBD1. In germline, CDR1 is MNHEY, CDR2 SVGAGI. The CDR3 loop spans 14 amino acids. V shed 7 bases and J 2 bases; nucleotides not matched to a gene: 7. This chain's CDR3 is CASTTTGGTYEQYF. The CDR3 region has the DNA TGTGCCAGCACCACTACAGGGGGTACCTACGAGCAGTACTTC.

Comments on this clone: One end of the junction does not line up with germline, which may come from a read error. The V gene is TRBV7-8, the J gene TRBJ2-3, with TRBD2 identical over 9 bases. The CDR3 runs 17 residues. Germline assignment: CDR1 SGHVS and CDR2 FQNEAQ. CDR3 sequence: CVSSLANGGRARDTQYF. DNA for the CDR3: TGTGTCAGCAGCTTAGCGAATGGCGGGAGGGCCCGGGATACGCAGTATTTT. The full variable domain, rest sourced from reference TRBV7-8 and TRBJ2-3, is GAGVSQSPRYKVAKRGQDVALRCDPISGHVSLFWYQQALGQGPEFLTYFQNEAQLDKSGLPSDRFFAERPEGSVSTLKIQRTQQEDSAVYLCVSSLANGGRARDTQYFGPGTRLTVL.